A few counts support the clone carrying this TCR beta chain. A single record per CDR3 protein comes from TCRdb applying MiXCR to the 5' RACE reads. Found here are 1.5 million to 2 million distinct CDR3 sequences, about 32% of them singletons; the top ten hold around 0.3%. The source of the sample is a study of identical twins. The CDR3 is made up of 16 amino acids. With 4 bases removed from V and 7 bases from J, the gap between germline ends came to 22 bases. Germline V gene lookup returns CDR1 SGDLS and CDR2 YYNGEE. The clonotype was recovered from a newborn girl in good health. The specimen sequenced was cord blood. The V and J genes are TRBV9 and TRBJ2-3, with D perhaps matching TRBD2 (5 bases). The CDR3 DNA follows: TGTGCCAGCAGCTCGCTGGGGAGCGGAGGCCTAAATACGCAGTATTTT. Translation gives CASSSLGSGGLNTQYF.